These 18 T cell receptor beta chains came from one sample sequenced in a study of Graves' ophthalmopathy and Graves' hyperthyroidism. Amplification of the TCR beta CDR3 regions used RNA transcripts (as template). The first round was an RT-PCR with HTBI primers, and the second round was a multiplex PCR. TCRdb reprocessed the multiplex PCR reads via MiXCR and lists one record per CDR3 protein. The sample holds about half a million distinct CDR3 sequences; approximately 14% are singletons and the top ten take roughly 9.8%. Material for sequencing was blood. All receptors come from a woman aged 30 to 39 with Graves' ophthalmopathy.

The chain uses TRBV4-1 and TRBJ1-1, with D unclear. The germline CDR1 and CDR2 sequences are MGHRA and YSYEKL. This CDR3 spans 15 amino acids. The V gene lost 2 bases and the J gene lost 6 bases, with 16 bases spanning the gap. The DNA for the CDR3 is TGCGCCAGCAGCCAAATAGGGCTAGTAATCCCTGAAGCTTTCTTT. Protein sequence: CASSQIGLVIPEAFF.

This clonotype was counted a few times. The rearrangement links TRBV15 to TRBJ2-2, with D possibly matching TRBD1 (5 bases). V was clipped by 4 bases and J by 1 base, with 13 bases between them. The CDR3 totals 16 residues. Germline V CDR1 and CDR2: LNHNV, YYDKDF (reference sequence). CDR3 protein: CATSNRQFLNTGELFF. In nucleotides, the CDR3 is TGTGCCACCAGCAACAGACAGTTTTTGAACACCGGGGAGCTGTTTTTT.

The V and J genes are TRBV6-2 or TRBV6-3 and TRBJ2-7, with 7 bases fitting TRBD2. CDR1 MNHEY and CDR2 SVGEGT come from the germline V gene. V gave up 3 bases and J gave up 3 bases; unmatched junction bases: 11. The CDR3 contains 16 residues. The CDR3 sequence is CASSYGAGGRGYEQYF. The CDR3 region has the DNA TGTGCCAGCAGTTATGGGGCTGGCGGGAGAGGCTACGAGCAGTACTTC.

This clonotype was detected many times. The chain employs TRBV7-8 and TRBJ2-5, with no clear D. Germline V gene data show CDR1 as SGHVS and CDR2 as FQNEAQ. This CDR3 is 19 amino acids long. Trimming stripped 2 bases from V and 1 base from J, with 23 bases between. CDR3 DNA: TGTGCCAGCAGCTTACATCAACCCCCCCCCCGGTCCGTCCAAGAGACCCAGTACTTC. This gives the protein CASSLHQPPPRSVQETQYF.

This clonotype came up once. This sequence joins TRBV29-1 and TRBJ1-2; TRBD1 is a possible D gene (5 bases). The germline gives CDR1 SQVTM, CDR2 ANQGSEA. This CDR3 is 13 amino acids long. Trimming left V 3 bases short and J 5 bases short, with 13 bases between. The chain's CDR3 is CSVDPRDVYGYTF. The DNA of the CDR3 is TGCAGCGTTGACCCCCGGGACGTTTATGGCTACACCTTC.

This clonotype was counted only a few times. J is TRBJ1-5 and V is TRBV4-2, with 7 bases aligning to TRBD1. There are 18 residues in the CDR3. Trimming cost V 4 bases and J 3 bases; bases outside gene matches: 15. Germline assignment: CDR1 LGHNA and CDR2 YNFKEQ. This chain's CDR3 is CASSPGAGGLGFNQPQHF. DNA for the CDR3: TGTGCCAGCAGCCCTGGGGCAGGGGGGCTGGGTTTCAATCAGCCCCAGCATTTT.

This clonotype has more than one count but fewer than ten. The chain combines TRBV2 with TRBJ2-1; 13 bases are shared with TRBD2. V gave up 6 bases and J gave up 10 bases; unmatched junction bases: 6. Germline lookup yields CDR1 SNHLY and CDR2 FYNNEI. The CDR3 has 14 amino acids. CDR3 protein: CASRGGLAGEEQFF. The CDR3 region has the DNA TGTGCCAGCAGGGGAGGACTAGCGGGAGAAGAGCAGTTCTTC.

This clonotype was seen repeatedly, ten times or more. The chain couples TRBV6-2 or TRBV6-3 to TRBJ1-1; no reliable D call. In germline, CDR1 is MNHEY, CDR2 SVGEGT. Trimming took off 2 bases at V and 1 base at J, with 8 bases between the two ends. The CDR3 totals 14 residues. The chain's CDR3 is CASSYIPGNTEAFF. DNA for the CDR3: TGTGCCAGCAGTTACATTCCGGGGAACACTGAAGCTTTCTTT.

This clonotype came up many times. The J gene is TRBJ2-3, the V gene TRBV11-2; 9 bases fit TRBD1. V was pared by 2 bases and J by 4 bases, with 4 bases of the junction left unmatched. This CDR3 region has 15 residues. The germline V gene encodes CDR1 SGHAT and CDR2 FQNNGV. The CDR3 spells CASSLHRGQSDTQYF. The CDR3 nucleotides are TGTGCCAGCAGCTTACACAGGGGGCAGTCAGATACGCAGTATTTT.

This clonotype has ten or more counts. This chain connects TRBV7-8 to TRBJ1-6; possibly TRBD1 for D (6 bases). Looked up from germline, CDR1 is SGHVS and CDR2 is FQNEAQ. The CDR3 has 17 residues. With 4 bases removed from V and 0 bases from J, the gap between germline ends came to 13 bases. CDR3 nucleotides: TGTGCCAGCAGCTCTCGACAGGAAGCCTCCTATAATTCACCCCTCCACTTT. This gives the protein CASSSRQEASYNSPLHF.

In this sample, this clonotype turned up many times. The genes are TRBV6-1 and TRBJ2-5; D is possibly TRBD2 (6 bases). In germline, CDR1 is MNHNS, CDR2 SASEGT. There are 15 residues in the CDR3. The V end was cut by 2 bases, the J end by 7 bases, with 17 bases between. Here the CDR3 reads CASSESTAGAGTQYF. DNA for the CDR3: TGTGCCAGCAGTGAATCGACAGCGGGTGCGGGGACCCAGTACTTC.

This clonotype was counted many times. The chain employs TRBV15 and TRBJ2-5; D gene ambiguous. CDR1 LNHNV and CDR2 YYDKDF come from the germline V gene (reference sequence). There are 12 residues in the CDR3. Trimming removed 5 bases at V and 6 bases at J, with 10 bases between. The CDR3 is CATSLGMKTQYF. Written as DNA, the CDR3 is TGTGCCACCAGCTTGGGGATGAAGACCCAGTACTTC.

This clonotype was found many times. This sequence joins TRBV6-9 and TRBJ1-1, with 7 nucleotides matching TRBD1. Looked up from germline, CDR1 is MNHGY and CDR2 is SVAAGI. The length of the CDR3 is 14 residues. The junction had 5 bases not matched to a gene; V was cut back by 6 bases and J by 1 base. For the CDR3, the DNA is TGTGCCAGCAGCTGGGACAGCGCGAACACTGAAGCTTTCTTT. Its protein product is CASSWDSANTEAFF.

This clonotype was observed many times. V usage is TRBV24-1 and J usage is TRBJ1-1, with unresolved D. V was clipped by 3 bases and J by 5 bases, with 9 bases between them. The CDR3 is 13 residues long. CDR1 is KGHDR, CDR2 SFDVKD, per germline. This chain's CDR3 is CATSDGPGTEAFF. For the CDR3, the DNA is TGTGCCACCAGTGATGGCCCTGGAACTGAAGCTTTCTTT.

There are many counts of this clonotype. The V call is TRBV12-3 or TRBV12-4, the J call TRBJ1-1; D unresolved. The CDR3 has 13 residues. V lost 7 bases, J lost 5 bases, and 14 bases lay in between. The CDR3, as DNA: TGTGCCAGCACTAAGACCGTTGAGACTGAAGCTTTCTTT. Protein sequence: CASTKTVETEAFF.

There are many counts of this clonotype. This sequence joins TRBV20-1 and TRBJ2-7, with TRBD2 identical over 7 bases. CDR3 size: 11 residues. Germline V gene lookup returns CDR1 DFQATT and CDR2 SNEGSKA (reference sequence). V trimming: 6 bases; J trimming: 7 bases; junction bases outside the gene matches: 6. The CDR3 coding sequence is TGCAGTGCAAAACTAGCGTGGGAGCAGTACTTC. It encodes CSAKLAWEQYF.

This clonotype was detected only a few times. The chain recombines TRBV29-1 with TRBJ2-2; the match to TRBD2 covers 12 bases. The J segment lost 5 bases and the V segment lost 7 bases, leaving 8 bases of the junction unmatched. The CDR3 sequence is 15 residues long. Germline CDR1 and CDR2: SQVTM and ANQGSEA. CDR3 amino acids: CSAGLAGFPTGELFF. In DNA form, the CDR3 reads TGCAGCGCCGGACTAGCGGGATTCCCGACCGGGGAGCTGTTTTTT.

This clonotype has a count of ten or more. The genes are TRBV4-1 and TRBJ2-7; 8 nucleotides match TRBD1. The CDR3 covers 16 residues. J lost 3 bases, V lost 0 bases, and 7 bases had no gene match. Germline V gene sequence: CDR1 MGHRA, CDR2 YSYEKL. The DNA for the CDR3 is TGCGCCAGCAGCCAAGACATCGGACAGGGCTTCTACGAGCAGTACTTC. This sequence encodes CASSQDIGQGFYEQYF.